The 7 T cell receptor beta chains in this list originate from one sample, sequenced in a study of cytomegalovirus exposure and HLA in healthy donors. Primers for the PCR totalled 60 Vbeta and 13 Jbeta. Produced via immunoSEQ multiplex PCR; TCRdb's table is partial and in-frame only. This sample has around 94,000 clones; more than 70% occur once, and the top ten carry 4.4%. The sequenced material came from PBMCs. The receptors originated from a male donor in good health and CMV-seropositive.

The CDR3 DNA is TGTGCCAGCAGCCGAGGGCCAGGGGGCAATCAGCCCCAGCATTTT. It translates to CASSRGPGGNQPQHF. The V call is TRBV2, the J call TRBJ1-5; TRBD1 might be the D (6 bases). The CDR3 consists of 15 residues. Trimming left V 6 bases short and J 2 bases short, with 14 bases between. Germline lookup yields CDR1 SNHLY and CDR2 FYNNEI.

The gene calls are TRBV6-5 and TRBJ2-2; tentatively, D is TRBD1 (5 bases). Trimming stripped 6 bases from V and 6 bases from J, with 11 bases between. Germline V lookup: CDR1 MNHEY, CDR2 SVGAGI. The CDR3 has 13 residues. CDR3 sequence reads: CASRPQGPGELFF. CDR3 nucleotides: TGTGCCAGCAGACCCCAGGGTCCCGGGGAGCTGTTTTTT.

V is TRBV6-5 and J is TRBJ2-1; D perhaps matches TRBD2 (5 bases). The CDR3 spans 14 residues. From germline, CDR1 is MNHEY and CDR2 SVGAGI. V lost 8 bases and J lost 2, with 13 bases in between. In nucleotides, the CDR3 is TGTGCCAGCTCAGCGGAACAACCCTACAATGAGCAGTTCTTC. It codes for CASSAEQPYNEQFF.

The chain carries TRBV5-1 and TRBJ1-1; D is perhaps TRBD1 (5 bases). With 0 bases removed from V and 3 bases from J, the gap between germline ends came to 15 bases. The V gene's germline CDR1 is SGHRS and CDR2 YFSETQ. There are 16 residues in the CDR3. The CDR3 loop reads CASSLVLGPSDTEAFF. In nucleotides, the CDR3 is TGCGCCAGCAGCTTGGTACTGGGGCCATCGGACACTGAAGCTTTCTTT. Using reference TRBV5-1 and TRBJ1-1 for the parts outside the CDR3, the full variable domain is KAGVTQTPRYLIKTRGQQVTLSCSPISGHRSVSWYQQTPGQGLQFLFEYFSETQRNKGNFPGRFSGRQFSNSRSEMNVSTLELGDSALYLCASSLVLGPSDTEAFFGQGTRLTVV.

CDR3: CASSPAGGFSEQFF. The CDR3, as DNA: TGCGCCAGCAGCCCGGCGGGAGGATTTAGTGAGCAGTTCTTC. The gene calls are TRBV5-1 and TRBJ2-1, with 8 bases fitting TRBD2. Germline values: CDR1 SGHRS, CDR2 YFSETQ. The CDR3 is 14 amino acids. With 4 bases clipped from V and 9 bases from J, the junction kept 9 bases outside the gene matches.

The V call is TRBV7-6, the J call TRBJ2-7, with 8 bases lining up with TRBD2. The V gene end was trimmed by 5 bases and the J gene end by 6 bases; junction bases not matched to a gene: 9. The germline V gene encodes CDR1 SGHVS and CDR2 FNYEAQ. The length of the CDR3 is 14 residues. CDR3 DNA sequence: TGTGCCAGCAGCCCCCGAGCCCGGGGGGGCGAGCAGTACTTC. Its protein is CASSPRARGGEQYF.

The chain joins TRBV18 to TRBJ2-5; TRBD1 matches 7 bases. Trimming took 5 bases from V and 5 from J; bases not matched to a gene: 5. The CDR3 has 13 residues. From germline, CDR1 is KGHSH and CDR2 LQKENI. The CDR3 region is CASSYRGQETQYF. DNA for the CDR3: TGTGCCAGCTCATACAGGGGCCAGGAGACCCAGTACTTC.